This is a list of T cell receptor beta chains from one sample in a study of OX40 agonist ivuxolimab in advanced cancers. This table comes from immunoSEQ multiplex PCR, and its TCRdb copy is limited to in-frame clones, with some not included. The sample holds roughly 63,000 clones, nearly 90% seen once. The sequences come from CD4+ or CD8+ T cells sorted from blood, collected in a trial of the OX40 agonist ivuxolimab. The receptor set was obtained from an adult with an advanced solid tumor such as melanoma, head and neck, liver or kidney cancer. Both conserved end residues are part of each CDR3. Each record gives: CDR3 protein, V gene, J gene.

CASRGIGQGSYEQYF,TRBV5-6,TRBJ2-7
CASSLGSGGYTF,TRBV11-2,TRBJ1-2
CASSLPGPGSNQPQHF,TRBV28,TRBJ1-5
CASSSDRGVTGELFF,TRBV7-6,TRBJ2-2
CASSTPTARGRNQPQHF,TRBV19,TRBJ1-5
CASSLQGGGPQHF,TRBV19,TRBJ1-5
CASSVGNTGELFF,TRBV9,TRBJ2-2
CSASGQETQYF,TRBV29-1,TRBJ2-5
CASSLSGAGGNEQFF,TRBV7-2,TRBJ2-1
CASSSADRTDYQPQHF,TRBV2,TRBJ1-5
CASSSGQGYAYEQYF,TRBV28,TRBJ2-7